This TCR beta chain was sequenced in a study of cytotoxic CD8 clonotypes in ibrutinib-treated CLL. TCRdb's table, derived via immunoSEQ multiplex PCR, lists solely in-frame clones and lacks some. This table holds about 130,000 clones, around 84% found once. CDR1 is SGHNT, CDR2 YENEEA, per germline. V shed 5 bases and J shed 2 bases, with 9 bases lying between them. CDR3 length equals 13 residues. The clonotype was recovered from a human donor with chronic lymphocytic leukemia. The V call is TRBV11-3, the J call TRBJ1-1, with D uncertain. The sequenced sample was PBMCs, obtained after 24 months of ibrutinib treatment. The CDR3 DNA reads TGTGCCAGCAGCCGCGGGCCTAACACTGAAGCTTTCTTT. Amino acids: CASSRGPNTEAFF.